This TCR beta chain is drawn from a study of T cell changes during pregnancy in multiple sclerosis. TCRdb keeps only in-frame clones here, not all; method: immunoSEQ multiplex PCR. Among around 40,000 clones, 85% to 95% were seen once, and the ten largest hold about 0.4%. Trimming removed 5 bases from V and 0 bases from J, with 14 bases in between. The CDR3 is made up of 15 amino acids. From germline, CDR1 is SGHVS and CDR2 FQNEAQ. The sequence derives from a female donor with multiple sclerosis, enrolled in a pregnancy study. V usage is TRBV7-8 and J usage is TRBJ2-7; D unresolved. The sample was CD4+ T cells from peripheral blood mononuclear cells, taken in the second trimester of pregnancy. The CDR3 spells CASSRSLSSSYEQYF. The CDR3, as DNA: TGTGCCAGCAGCCGGTCTCTCTCAAGCTCCTACGAGCAGTACTTC.